This TCR beta chain was recovered during a study of T-cell memory formation after mild COVID-19. The CDR3 extends over 16 amino acids. Germline values: CDR1 SGHTA, CDR2 FQGNSA. The trim removed 1 base at V and 5 bases at J, leaving 6 bases unmatched. This clonotype was observed a handful of times. Each CDR3 protein gets one entry after TCRdb re-called the 5' RACE reads with MiXCR. The sample holds approximately 410,000 distinct CDR3 sequences, under 25% seen once. Sequenced material: PBMCs or a T cell subset sorted from them (not recorded which). The V gene is TRBV7-2, the J gene TRBJ2-1; 9 bases align to TRBD1. This TCR was recovered from an adult woman who had mild COVID-19 (a few samples of this study predate the infection). Cell type and time point are not known. For the CDR3, the DNA is TGTGCCAGCAGCTTAGGGACAGGGGTCCCCCACAATGAGCAGTTCTTC. Translated, it gives CASSLGTGVPHNEQFF.